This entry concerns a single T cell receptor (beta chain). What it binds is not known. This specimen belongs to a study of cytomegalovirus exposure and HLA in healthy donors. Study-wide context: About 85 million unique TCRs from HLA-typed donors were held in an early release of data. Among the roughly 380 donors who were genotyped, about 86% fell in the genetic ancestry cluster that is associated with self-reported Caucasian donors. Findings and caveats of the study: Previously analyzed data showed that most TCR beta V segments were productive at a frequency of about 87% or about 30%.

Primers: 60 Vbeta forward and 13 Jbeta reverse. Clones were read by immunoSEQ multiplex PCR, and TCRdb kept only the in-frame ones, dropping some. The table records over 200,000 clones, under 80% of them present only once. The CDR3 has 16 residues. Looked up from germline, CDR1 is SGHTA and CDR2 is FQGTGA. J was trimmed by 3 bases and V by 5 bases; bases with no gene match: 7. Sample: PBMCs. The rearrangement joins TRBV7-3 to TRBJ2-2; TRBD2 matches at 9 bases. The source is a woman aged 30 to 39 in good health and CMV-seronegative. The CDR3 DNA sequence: TGTGCCAGCAGCCCTACTAGCGGGCAGCACACCGGGGAGCTGTTTTTT. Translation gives CASSPTSGQHTGELFF.